This record concerns one T cell receptor beta chain sequence. This clone occurred a few times. Which antigen it targets is not known. It has no much larger one-base neighbor in the sample; base qualities were not kept. None of the patients had been given any treatment before thyroid surgery. The study retrospectively analysed patient clinical samples collected from about 2012 to 2019 using T-cell receptor beta sequencing. These data are taken from a study of metastatic and nonmetastatic thyroid tumors (dated by TCRdb to the early 2020s). About the investigation overall: For patients with malignant and with benign thyroid disease, the researchers compared repertoires between peripheral blood samples and tumor or nodule tissue samples.

Points the paper makes about the study in general: TCR beta diversity was reported as significantly higher in malignant tumors than in benign nodules, in both blood and tumor samples.

The trim is 6 bases for V and 3 bases for J, with a gap of 10 bases between the germline ends. Reading the germline V gene gives CDR1 KGHDR and CDR2 SFDVKD. CDR3 length: 13 amino acids, cysteine to phenylalanine. Just CDR3 DNA is preserved here, 39 bases in frame from base 1. The library was generated by PCR. The reads were generated on an Illumina HiSeq 4000. High-throughput sequencing was used to profile the CDR3 region of the TCR beta-chain in every patient. The authors' analysis ran thus. The researchers built a classifier to tell apart papillary thyroid cancer patients with distant metastasis, based on CDR3 differences among clinicopathological groups. The Shannon index was used to measure repertoire diversity, and the Morisita-Horn index was used to measure how similar tumor and blood repertoires were. In-frame beta chains were kept once TCRdb had trimmed the public reads at Q25 with fastp and called clones with MiXCR. TCRdb, rather than the study authors, made the V and J calls. The sample table holds 17,000 or so clones, of which about 20% were seen once. The ten top clones hold about 15% of the sample.

Sequenced sample: tumor tissue. In this chain, TRBV24-1 is recombined with TRBJ1-2; the D gene is possibly TRBD1, with 5 bases matching. The sequence derives from a female donor with papillary thyroid cancer or a benign thyroid nodule (not recorded which). Some clones in this sample may be carry-over from other donors' samples. The encoded CDR3 is CATSCRQYYGYTF. The nucleotide sequence reads TGTGCCACCAGTTGTAGACAGTACTATGGCTACACCTTC.